This T cell receptor (beta chain) was retrieved from a study of PD-1 blockade in classical Hodgkin lymphoma. This clone was seen just once. All the patients suffered relapse after autologous stem cell transplantation, and brentuximab vedotin exposure differed. Produced via immunoSEQ multiplex PCR; TCRdb's table is partial and in-frame only. The table records 4,000 or so clones, less than 80% of them present only once. The CDR3 is made up of 14 amino acids. The germline V gene encodes CDR1 MNHNY and CDR2 SVGAGI (reference sequence). V lost 4 bases and J lost 10, with 17 bases in between. The clonotype comes from a human donor with classical Hodgkin lymphoma. The chain couples TRBV6-6 to TRBJ1-5, with TRBD1 as a possible D gene (5 bases). The sample consisted of peripheral blood mononuclear cells (PBMCs), taken at baseline. CDR3 sequence: CASSSGGGTYPQHF. The CDR3, as DNA: TGTGCCAGCAGTTCCGGGGGAGGGACCTATCCCCAGCATTTT.